This TCR beta chain was documented in a study of CD4 T cells in relation to SARS-CoV-2 and coronaviruses. Study background: After roughly 11 days of antigen culture, PBMC TCR beta CDR3s were sequenced. The HLA restriction of the shared crossreactive spike epitopes was mapped. Whole-study findings and limits: Compared with monoreactive clones, crossreactive clones showed significantly weaker SARS-CoV-2 expansion.

TCRdb's copy holds only in-frame clones and misses some; the assay was immunoSEQ multiplex PCR. The profile shows roughly 15,000 clones, 82% of them singletons. CD4+ T cells from unexposed donors were obtained before the COVID-19 pandemic (2011-2018). CD4+ T cells were isolated from the cells after about ten days of culture. A note on this clone: Its antigen remains unknown.

The sequence derives from a human donor in good health. Sequenced input: CD4+ T cells from PBMCs, cultured in vitro.

The CDR3 region is CASSRTAGNNQPQHF. The CDR3 bases are TGTGCCAGCAGTCGGACGGCCGGGAACAATCAGCCCCAGCATTTT. V is TRBV6-5 and J is TRBJ1-5, with D hard to call. Germline lookup yields CDR1 MNHEY and CDR2 SVGAGI. The CDR3 is made up of 15 amino acids. V was shortened by 5 bases and J by 3 bases, with 14 bases between the two germline ends.